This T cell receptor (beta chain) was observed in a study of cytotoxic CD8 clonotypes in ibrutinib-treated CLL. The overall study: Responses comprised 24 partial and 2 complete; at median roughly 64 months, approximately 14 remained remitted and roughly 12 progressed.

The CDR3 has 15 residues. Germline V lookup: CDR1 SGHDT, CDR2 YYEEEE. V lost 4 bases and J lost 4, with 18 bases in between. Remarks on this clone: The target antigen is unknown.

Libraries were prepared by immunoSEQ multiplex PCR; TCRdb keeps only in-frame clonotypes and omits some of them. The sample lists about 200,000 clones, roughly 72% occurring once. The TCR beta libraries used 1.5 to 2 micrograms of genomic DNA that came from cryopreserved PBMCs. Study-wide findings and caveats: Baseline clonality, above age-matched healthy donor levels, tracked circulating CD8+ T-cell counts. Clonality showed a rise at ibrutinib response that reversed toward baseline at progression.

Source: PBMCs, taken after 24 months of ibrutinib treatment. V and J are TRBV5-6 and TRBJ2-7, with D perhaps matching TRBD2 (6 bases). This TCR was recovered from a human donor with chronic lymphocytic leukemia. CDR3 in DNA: TGTGCCAGCAGCCGGGCGGGGCTCCGGGTGTACGAGCAGTACTTC. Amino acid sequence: CASSRAGLRVYEQYF.